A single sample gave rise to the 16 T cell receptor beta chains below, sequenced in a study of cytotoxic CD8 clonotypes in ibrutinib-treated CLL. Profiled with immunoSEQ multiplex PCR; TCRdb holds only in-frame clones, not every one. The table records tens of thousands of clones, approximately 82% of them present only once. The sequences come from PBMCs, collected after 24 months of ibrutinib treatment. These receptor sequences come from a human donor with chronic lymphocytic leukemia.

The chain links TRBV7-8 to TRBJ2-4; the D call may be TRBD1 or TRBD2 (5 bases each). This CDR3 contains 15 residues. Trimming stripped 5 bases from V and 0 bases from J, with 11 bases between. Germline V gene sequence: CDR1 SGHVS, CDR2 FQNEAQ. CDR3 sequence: CASSNPGTAKNIQYF. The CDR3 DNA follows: TGTGCCAGCAGCAATCCCGGGACAGCCAAAAACATTCAGTACTTC.

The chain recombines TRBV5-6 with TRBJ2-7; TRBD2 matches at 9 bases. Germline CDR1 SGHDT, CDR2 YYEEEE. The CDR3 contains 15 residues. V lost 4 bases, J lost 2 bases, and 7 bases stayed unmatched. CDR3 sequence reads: CASSGEAGGTYEQYF. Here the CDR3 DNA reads TGTGCCAGCAGCGGGGAAGCGGGAGGAACCTACGAGCAGTACTTC.

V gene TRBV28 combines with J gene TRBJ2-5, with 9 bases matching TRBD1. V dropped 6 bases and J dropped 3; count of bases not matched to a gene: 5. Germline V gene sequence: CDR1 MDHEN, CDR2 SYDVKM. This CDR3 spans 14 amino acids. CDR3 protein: CASSPGTGKETQYF. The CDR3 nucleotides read TGTGCCAGCAGCCCCGGGACAGGGAAAGAGACCCAGTACTTC. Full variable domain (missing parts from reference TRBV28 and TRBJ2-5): DVKVTQSSRYLVKRTGEKVFLECVQDMDHENMFWYRQDPGLGLRLIYFSYDVKMKEKGDIPEGYSVSREKKERFSLILESASTNQTSMYLCASSPGTGKETQYFGPGTRLLVL.

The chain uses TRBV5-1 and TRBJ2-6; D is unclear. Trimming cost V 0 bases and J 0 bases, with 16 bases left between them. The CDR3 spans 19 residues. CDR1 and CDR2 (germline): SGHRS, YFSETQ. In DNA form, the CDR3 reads TGCGCCAGCAGCTTGGCCGGGTTAGGGCACAGCTCTGGGGCCAACGTCCTGACTTTC. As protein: CASSLAGLGHSSGANVLTF.

CDR3 in DNA: TGTGCCACTTCGAATCAGGGGGCTCAGCCCCAGCATTTT. Protein sequence: CATSNQGAQPQHF. V and J are TRBV28 and TRBJ1-5; TRBD1 matches at 8 bases. This CDR3 has 13 residues. CDR1 and CDR2 (germline): MDHEN, SYDVKM. J lost 6 bases, V lost 10 bases, and 8 bases had no gene match.

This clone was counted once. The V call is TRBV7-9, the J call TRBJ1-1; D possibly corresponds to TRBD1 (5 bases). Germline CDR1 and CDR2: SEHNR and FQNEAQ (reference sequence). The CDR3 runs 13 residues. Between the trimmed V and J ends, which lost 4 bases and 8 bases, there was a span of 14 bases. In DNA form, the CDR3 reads TGTGCCAGCAGCTCCGAAGTCGGGGCAGAAGCTTTCTTT. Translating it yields CASSSEVGAEAFF.

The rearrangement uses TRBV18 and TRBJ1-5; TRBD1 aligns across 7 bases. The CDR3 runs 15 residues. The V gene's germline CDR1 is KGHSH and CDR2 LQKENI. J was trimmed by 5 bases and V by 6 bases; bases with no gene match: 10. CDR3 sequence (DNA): TGTGCCAGCTCGGGTCGAACAGGGGCGGATCAGCCCCAGCATTTT. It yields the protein CASSGRTGADQPQHF.

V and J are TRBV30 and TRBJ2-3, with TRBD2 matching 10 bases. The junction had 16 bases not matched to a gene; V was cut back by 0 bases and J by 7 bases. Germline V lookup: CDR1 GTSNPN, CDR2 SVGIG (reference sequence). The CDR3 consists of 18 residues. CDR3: CAWSVHPPASGSINTQYF. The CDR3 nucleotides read TGTGCCTGGAGTGTACACCCCCCTGCTAGCGGGAGTATAAATACGCAGTATTTT.

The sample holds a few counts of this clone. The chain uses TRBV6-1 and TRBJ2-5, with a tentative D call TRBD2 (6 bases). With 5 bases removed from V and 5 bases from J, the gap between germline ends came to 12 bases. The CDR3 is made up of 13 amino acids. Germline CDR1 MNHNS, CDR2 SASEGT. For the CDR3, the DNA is TGTGCCAGCAGTCAACTAGCTTGGGAGACCCAGTACTTC. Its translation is CASSQLAWETQYF.

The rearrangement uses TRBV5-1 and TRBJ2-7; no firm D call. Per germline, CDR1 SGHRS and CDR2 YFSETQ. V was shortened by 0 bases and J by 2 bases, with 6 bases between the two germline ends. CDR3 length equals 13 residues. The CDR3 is CASSLDRAYEQYF. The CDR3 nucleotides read TGCGCCAGCAGCTTGGACCGAGCCTACGAGCAGTACTTC.

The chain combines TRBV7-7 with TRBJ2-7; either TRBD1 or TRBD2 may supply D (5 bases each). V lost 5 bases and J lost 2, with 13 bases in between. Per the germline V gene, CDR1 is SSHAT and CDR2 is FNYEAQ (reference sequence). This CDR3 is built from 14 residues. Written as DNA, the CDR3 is TGTGCCAGCAGCCTCCGGGACGGAGCCTACGAGCAGTACTTC. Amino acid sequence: CASSLRDGAYEQYF.

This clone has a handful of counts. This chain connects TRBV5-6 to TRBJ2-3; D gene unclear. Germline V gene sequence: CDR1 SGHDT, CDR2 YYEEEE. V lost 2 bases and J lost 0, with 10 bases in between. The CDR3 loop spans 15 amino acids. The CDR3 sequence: CASSLGGPSTDTQYF. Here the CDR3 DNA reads TGTGCCAGCAGCTTAGGCGGTCCTAGCACAGATACGCAGTATTTT.

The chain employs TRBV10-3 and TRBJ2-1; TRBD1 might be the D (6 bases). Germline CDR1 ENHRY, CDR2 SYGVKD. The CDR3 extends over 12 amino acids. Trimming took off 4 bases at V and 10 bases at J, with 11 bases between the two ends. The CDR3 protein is CAISGTRGEQFF. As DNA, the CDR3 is TGTGCCATCAGTGGAACGAGGGGGGAGCAGTTCTTC.

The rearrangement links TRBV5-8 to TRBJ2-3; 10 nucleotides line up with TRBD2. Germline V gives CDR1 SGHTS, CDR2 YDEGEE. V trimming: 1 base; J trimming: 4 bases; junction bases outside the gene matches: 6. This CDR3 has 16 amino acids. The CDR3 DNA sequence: TGTGCCAGCAGCTTGTGGGCTAGCGGGAGTGCAGATACGCAGTATTTT. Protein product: CASSLWASGSADTQYF.

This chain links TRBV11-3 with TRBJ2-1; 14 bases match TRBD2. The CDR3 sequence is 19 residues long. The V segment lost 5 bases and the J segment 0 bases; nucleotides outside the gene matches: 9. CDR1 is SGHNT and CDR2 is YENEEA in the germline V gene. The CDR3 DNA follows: TGTGCCAGCAGCGGCAGACTAGCGGGAGGGAGGAGCTCCTACAATGAGCAGTTCTTC. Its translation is CASSGRLAGGRSSYNEQFF.

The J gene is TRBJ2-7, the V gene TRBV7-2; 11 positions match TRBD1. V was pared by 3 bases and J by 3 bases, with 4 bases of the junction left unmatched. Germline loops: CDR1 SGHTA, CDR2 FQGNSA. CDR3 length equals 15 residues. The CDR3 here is CASSFRDRGIYEQYF. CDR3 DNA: TGTGCCAGCAGCTTCCGGGACAGGGGGATCTACGAGCAGTACTTC.